The clone carrying this T cell receptor beta chain was found a few times. Antigen unknown. These data originate in a study of cytomegalovirus exposure and HLA in healthy donors. PCR was performed using 60 Vbeta and 13 Jbeta primers. TCRdb keeps only in-frame clones here, not all; method: immunoSEQ multiplex PCR. There are 120,000 to 150,000 clones in the sample; roughly a tenth occur only once, and about 1.7% lies in the top ten. Study-level points and caveats: TCR beta chains numbering under 200 were designated cytomegalovirus-associated. Some public TCRs appeared in many individuals, while most sequences were rare. Reportedly, HLA-A and HLA-B alleles of most subjects were accurately predicted from TCR beta.

The CDR3 is made up of 18 amino acids. Trimming shortened V by 0 bases and J by 0 bases, and 15 bases separated the two germline ends. Germline V gene lookup returns CDR1 ENHRY and CDR2 SYGVKD. The rearrangement uses TRBV10-3 and TRBJ1-5; D uncertain. The sequence derives from a male donor in good health and CMV-seronegative. The specimen sequenced was PBMCs. The CDR3 region has the DNA TGTGCCATCAGTGAGTCGGGCAGAACTCTCTATAGCAATCAGCCCCAGCATTTT. Its translation: CAISESGRTLYSNQPQHF.